This paragraph covers one TCR beta chain sequence. There is no known antigen for this receptor. The junction departs from germline at one end; a sequencing error may be responsible. Receptor amplification or capture employed the immunoSEQ multiplex PCR assay. The multiplex PCR relied on a mix of 60 forward primers for TCR Vbeta segments and 13 reverse primers for TCR Jbeta segments. The CDR3 region of rearranged TCR beta genes was amplified from genomic DNA with a multiplex PCR assay. The amplified TCR beta libraries were sequenced on the Illumina HiSeq System as 87-base-pair reads. Turning to the authors' computational methods: In a later analysis, some 80 million unique TCR beta chains were counted across the approximately 620 repertoires, and roughly 11 million of these chains were shared by at least two donors. Raw reads were error-corrected and collapsed into unique sequences with a nearest-neighbor algorithm that merged closely related sequences to remove PCR and sequencing errors. Alignment of CDR3 sequences to IMGT reference sequences was used to assign V, D and J gene segments. Each retained sequence needed at least a six-nucleotide match to both a V gene segment and a J gene segment. Rearrangements were called productive when the CDR3 lacked stop codons and stayed in frame with V and J; all others were non-productive. Following IMGT convention, CDR3 was defined as the stretch from the second conserved V-encoded cysteine to the conserved J-encoded phenylalanine. Sequences without an unambiguous match to a single V gene segment were excluded from the earlier analysis of almost 600 of the donors. In an earlier analysis of some 590 of the donors, a V segment was called functional when productive rearrangements were above 56.7%, and segregating when the standard deviation between donors exceeded 5%. A statistical classification framework was built for diagnosing cytomegalovirus status from the catalog of TCR beta chain sequences. In a later analysis, V and J genes were assigned by comparing TCR nucleotide sequences against IMGT/GENE-DB human TR gene sequences. Using the TCRdist pipeline, a later analysis assigned CDR3 sequences along with most-parsimonious VDJ recombination scenarios. In a later analysis, each TCR beta chain was defined by its CDR3 amino acid sequence together with its V-gene family, and reads without a unique V-gene family were excluded. In a later analysis, 450 to 600 highly shared, low-generation-probability nucleotide sequences were removed to address suspected cross-contamination and a sequencing artifact. A later analysis calculated a clonal expansion index for each public chain from normalized within-repertoire ranks of inferred template counts. A later analysis computed generation probabilities with a VDJ recombination model fitted to out-of-frame rearrangements, and checked the results against IGoR. A later analysis scored TCR-TCR, TCR-HLA and TCR-CMV co-occurrence with hypergeometric tests, applying a repertoire-size bias correction to TCR pairs. To estimate false discovery rates, a later analysis permuted the HLA or CMV assignments 20 times. In a later analysis, co-occurring TCRs were grouped with DBSCAN, and TCRdist sequence similarity was added when clustering was performed within HLA-allele-positive subsets. Repertoires with fewer than 30,000 or more than 120,000 public chains were left out of co-occurrence clustering, as were four to six repertoires with anomalous nucleotide sharing. TCRdb stores this immuneACCESS table with in-frame sequences only. Part of the clones is absent; in the studies checked, under half of the shortfall reflects unresolved V genes, and no reason is known for the rest. That table is the source of V, J and clone size, and D and trimming were worked out from the DNA. This sample is represented by nearly 110,000 clones; roughly 72% of them were singletons. Jointly, the top ten make up around 7.4% of the sample.

The data stem from a study of cytomegalovirus exposure and HLA in healthy donors (dated by TCRdb to between 2016 and 2019). Looking at the study overall: In an earlier analysis of under 600 of the donors, 276 Gb of sequence data and 117 million unique TCR beta sequences from approximately 180 million T cells were reported. The study aimed to test whether signatures of past pathogen exposure could be identified by cataloging public T cell receptors. Donor age, sex, ethnicity and CMV serostatus were collected together with the repertoire data. Both class I and class II loci were covered by HLA typing, at four-digit resolution. The number of typed donors differed by locus: about 620-640 for A, B, C, DRB1 and DQB1; 500 to 550 for DQA1; over 600 for DPA1; and about 450 for DPB1. A later analysis re-analyzed previously published TCR beta repertoires from 660 or so donors and added high-resolution HLA genotyping to study TCR occurrence patterns. To decide whether each TCR beta V gene segment behaved as functional or pseudogenic, an earlier analysis of approximately 600 of the donors relied on high-throughput TCR beta sequencing. An early release that covered several hundred HLA-typed donors contained around 330 gigabases of sequencing data and some 87 million unique TCR sequences. To predict cytomegalovirus infection status, the study combined high-throughput TCR immunosequencing, statistical association of individual TCRs with disease status, and machine learning. Every repertoire in the discovery cohort had been generated on one and the same sequencing platform. A separate validation cohort of 90 to 150 different subjects was used in addition to the roughly 700-subject first cohort. A later genetic analysis took genome-wide SNP genotypes for 398 of the 666 donors and used that subset as a discovery cohort. On average, around 230,000 unique TCR beta nucleotide sequences were sequenced per donor among fewer than 500 genotyped donors of the cohort, with roughly 18% of those sequences being non-productive. Because of strong linkage in the cohort, four to six DR-DQ haplotypes were treated as single units for association and clustering. Of the roughly 430 genotyped donors, roughly 85% fell in the genetic ancestry cluster associated with self-reported Caucasian donors. In the later analysis, no new phenotypic data were used to find candidate immune exposures; instead, reliance was placed on TCR beta sequences and their occurrence across donors. Using immunosequencing, the study profiled T cell repertoires from about 610 subjects and related those repertoires to cytomegalovirus serostatus.

Study-level results and caveats: Immune exposure information for the cohort was limited to CMV serostatus. According to a later analysis, most CMV-associated TCR beta chains appeared to be HLA-restricted, and the HLA associations seemed to be driven largely by CMV exposure. At a false discovery rate of 0.05, a later analysis linked some 18,000 TCR beta sequences to specific HLA alleles. Because the 87-base-pair reads could not distinguish some IMGT-functional V segments, including TRBV6-2 and TRBV6-3, those segments were excluded. Several of the top co-occurrence clusters appeared to be linked to parvovirus B19, influenza, CMV and Epstein-Barr virus, according to a later analysis. Some 16 rarely observed V segments, including chromosome 9 orphons, were excluded from the earlier analysis of just under 600 of the donors because counts were too low. In a later analysis, HLA-associated TCR beta chains showed more clonal expansion and lower generation probabilities than non-associated chains that were equally common. The study listed 150 to 200 TCR beta chains as associated with cytomegalovirus. An association between a missense DCLRE1C variant and V-gene and J-gene trimming of TCR beta chains was found in a later genetic analysis and replicated in an independent cohort. Sequencing depth was assumed to be roughly uniform across donors in the presence/absence analyses, though that assumption may not hold. Linkage disequilibrium might explain the correlated functional status among segregating V segments, but an unknown experimental factor could not be ruled out. The classifier was reported to diagnose cytomegalovirus status with high specificity and sensitivity in both the original cohort and the validation cohort. HLA typing was unavailable for some donors at each locus, so association tests used only the typed subset. A further reported finding was that TCR beta sequences accurately predicted the HLA-A and HLA-B alleles for most subjects in the first cohort. Compared with the approximately 710-donor mean, donors in an Asian-associated ancestry cluster had fewer N-insertions in productive TCRs, according to a later genetic analysis. Three of the identified cytomegalovirus-associated TCR beta chains were confirmed in vitro to be specific for cytomegalovirus antigens. In this cohort, only TCR beta chains were sequenced, and detectable features were limited by the absence of alpha or paired-chain data. Strong co-occurrence of HLA alleles, especially DR and DQ, made assigning TCR associations to individual alleles difficult. A cluster of highly shared sequence variants was judged likely to be a technical artifact of the sequencing pipeline. Most TCR sequences were seen in very few donors, while some public TCRs were found in many individuals. An earlier analysis of 587 of the donors showed that most TCR beta V segments appeared in productive rearrangements either about 87% or about 30% of the time, which broadly matched IMGT annotations. The authors suggested that the approach could potentially be generalized to other disease states and immunological phenotypes. A later analysis found that TCR association rates varied across HLA loci, with DRB1 alleles showing the most associated TCRs and HLA-C alleles the fewest.

The germline V gene (reference sequence) sets CDR1 to SEHNR and CDR2 to FQNEAQ. Measured from the cysteine to the phenylalanine, the CDR3 is 14 residues long. CDR3 DNA is the only sequence kept; it has 42 bases, read in frame from the first base. In total, about 650 healthy bone marrow donors made up the cohort. At the time of sampling, every cohort member was nominally healthy, though immune exposures that went unrecorded were likely present. The donor tested CMV seronegative, placing the donor among the roughly 400 seronegative members of the cohort. A peripheral blood sample was provided by each donor, and peripheral blood mononuclear cells were used for TCR beta sequencing. The Qiagen DNeasy Blood Extraction Kit was used to extract genomic DNA from the blood cell samples.

This clonotype originated in a man aged 25-40 years in good health and CMV-seronegative. This receptor chain uses TRBV7-9 and TRBJ2-7; the D segment could be TRBD2, given 5 matching bases. The sequenced material came from PBMCs. The CDR3 region reads CSSSPIEREIEQYF. The sequence in DNA is TGTTCCAGCAGCCCCATCGAGAGGGAAATCGAGCAGTACTTC.